These 8 T cell receptor beta chains were all obtained from the same sample, sequenced in a study of technical replicates of blood from several donors. Data came from immunoSEQ multiplex PCR; TCRdb stores just in-frame clones and leaves some out. The sample has 70,000 to 95,000 clones; about 94% are singletons. Sequencing was performed on T cells isolated from PBMCs. The receptors here all came from a human donor in good health.

The V gene is TRBV27, the J gene TRBJ2-1, with 7 bases aligning to TRBD1. With V trimmed by 8 bases and J by 9 bases, 19 bases remained unmatched. CDR1 MNHEY and CDR2 SMNVEV come from the germline V gene (reference sequence). This CDR3 comprises 16 residues. CDR3 nucleotide sequence: TGTGCCAGCTATACCGACTCCCGGGACAGTGACATTGAGCAGTTCTTC. It is translated as CASYTDSRDSDIEQFF.

CDR3 DNA sequence: TGTGCCAGCAGCTTAGGGCCGATGAACACCGGGGAGCTGTTTTTT. Its translation is CASSLGPMNTGELFF. This chain uses TRBV7-8 with TRBJ2-2; no clear D. The CDR3 loop spans 15 amino acids. With 1 base removed from V and 1 base from J, the gap between germline ends came to 7 bases. The V gene's germline CDR1 is SGHVS and CDR2 FQNEAQ.

This clone was counted between two and nine times. V and J are TRBV18 and TRBJ1-2; D not resolved. Deletions cut 1 base from V and 0 bases from J, with 9 bases between. Germline V gene data show CDR1 as KGHSH and CDR2 as LQKENI. There are 15 residues in the CDR3. The CDR3 spells CASSPQADSNYGYTF. The CDR3 bases are TGTGCCAGCTCACCACAGGCAGACTCTAACTATGGCTACACCTTC.

The rearrangement links TRBV7-2 to TRBJ1-1; D unresolved. Looked up from germline, CDR1 is SGHTA and CDR2 is FQGNSA. Trimming left V 5 bases short and J 0 bases short, with 13 bases between. This CDR3 contains 15 residues. The CDR3 bases are TGTGCCAGCAGCCGACAATTATCAATGAACACTGAAGCTTTCTTT. As protein: CASSRQLSMNTEAFF.

The J gene is TRBJ1-5, the V gene TRBV19; 8 positions match TRBD1. This CDR3 has 13 amino acids. Trimming took 6 bases from V and 6 from J; bases not matched to a gene: 4. Germline assignment: CDR1 LNHDA and CDR2 SQIVND (reference sequence). The CDR3 reads CASSGQGSQPQHF. The CDR3 DNA reads as TGTGCCAGTAGCGGACAGGGTAGTCAGCCCCAGCATTTT.

The chain uses TRBV6-5 and TRBJ2-5, with a tentative D call TRBD1 (5 bases). V lost 5 bases and J lost 5, with 18 bases in between. This CDR3 comprises 15 residues. Germline V gene sequence: CDR1 MNHEY, CDR2 SVGAGI. Written as DNA, the CDR3 is TGTGCCAGCAGTGCCCGGCAGGGCAAAGTGGAGACCCAGTACTTC. It specifies CASSARQGKVETQYF.

This chain connects TRBV7-8 to TRBJ2-3; TRBD2 is a possible D gene (6 bases). Germline V lookup: CDR1 SGHVS, CDR2 FQNEAQ. CDR3 length equals 15 residues. The V end was cut by 2 bases, the J end by 2 bases, with 11 bases between. CDR3 DNA sequence: TGTGCCAGCAGCTTATCCGGAGGGCCCACAGATACGCAGTATTTT. This translates into CASSLSGGPTDTQYF.

V is TRBV7-9 and J is TRBJ2-7, with a tentative D call TRBD1 (5 bases). Germline CDR1 is SEHNR and CDR2 is FQNEAQ (reference sequence). The V gene lost 1 base and the J gene lost 3 bases, with 10 bases spanning the gap. This CDR3 has 14 amino acids. The CDR3 protein is CASSLVADNYEQYF. CDR3 nucleotides: TGTGCCAGCAGCTTAGTTGCGGACAACTACGAGCAGTACTTC.